The 20 T cell receptor beta chains below all came from one sample that was sequenced in a study of T-cell memory formation after mild COVID-19. TCRdb processed the 5' RACE reads anew with MiXCR; each CDR3 protein has one entry. The sample contains about 400,000 distinct CDR3 sequences, 13% to 15% of which appear only once. The sequencing input was PBMCs or a T cell subset sorted from them (not recorded which). The receptor set was obtained from a young man who had mild COVID-19 (a few samples of this study predate the infection). Cell type and time point are not known.

The rearrangement uses TRBV9 and TRBJ2-1, with a tentative D call TRBD2 (6 bases). With 4 bases removed from V and 6 bases from J, the gap between germline ends came to 20 bases. The germline V gene has CDR1 SGDLS and CDR2 YYNGEE. The CDR3 is made up of 16 amino acids. The CDR3 loop is CASSPHGGALSNEQFF. The CDR3 coding sequence is TGTGCCAGCAGCCCCCACGGCGGGGCATTGAGCAATGAGCAGTTCTTC.

At least ten counts were recorded for this clonotype. J is TRBJ2-3 and V is TRBV29-1, with D hard to call. Trimming cost V 6 bases and J 5 bases, with 18 bases left between them. The CDR3 length is 14 residues. Looked up from germline, CDR1 is SQVTM and CDR2 is ANQGSEA. CDR3 region: CSVALSVDGDTQYF. In DNA form, the CDR3 reads TGCAGCGTCGCCCTCTCTGTGGACGGAGATACGCAGTATTTT.

The J gene is TRBJ1-2, the V gene TRBV19; D ambiguous. The CDR3 is 14 residues long. Germline V gene sequence: CDR1 LNHDA, CDR2 SQIVND (reference sequence). The V end lost 0 bases, the J end lost 7 bases, and 12 bases lay between the germline ends. Here the CDR3 reads CASSIDRRGIGYTF. DNA of the CDR3: TGTGCCAGTAGTATAGATCGCCGAGGGATTGGCTACACCTTC.

In its sample, this clonotype was seen a few times. The rearrangement links TRBV7-9 to TRBJ2-1, with TRBD1 matching 9 bases. Losses at the gene ends were 7 bases for V and 9 bases for J; bases not matched to a gene: 13. The CDR3 consists of 15 residues. CDR1 and CDR2 (germline): SEHNR, FQNEAQ (reference sequence). CDR3 protein: CASNLRDREGGEQFF. CDR3 DNA: TGTGCCAGCAATCTCCGGGACAGGGAAGGGGGTGAGCAGTTCTTC.

This clonotype was counted a few times. The chain is built from TRBV12-3 or TRBV12-4 and TRBJ2-3, with 9 bases matching TRBD2. There are 15 residues in the CDR3. V lost 4 bases to trimming and J lost 5 bases; unmatched junction nucleotides: 7. This CDR3 reads CASSSPAGGEDTQYF. The CDR3, as DNA: TGTGCCAGCAGTTCTCCAGCGGGGGGAGAAGATACGCAGTATTTT.

This chain connects TRBV5-6 to TRBJ1-1; unclear D gene. Trimming removed 0 bases from V and 6 bases from J, with 27 bases in between. Germline V lookup: CDR1 SGHDT, CDR2 YYEEEE. This CDR3 is built from 19 residues. CDR3 sequence reads: CASSLAVVRLRAGNAEAFF. The CDR3, as DNA: TGTGCCAGCAGCTTGGCCGTGGTCAGACTGCGAGCGGGAAACGCTGAAGCTTTCTTT. The full variable domain, in which reference TRBV5-6 and TRBJ1-1 provide the parts outside the CDR3, is DAGVTQSPTHLIKTRGQQVTLRCSPKSGHDTVSWYQQALGQGPQFIFQYYEEEERQRGNFPDRFSGHQFPNYSSELNVNALLLGDSALYLCASSLAVVRLRAGNAEAFFGQGTRLTVV.

The sample holds many counts of this clonotype. The chain uses TRBV5-1 and TRBJ2-2; 12 bases are shared with TRBD1. Germline loops: CDR1 SGHRS, CDR2 YFSETQ. This CDR3 has 18 residues. Trimming removed 4 bases from V and 5 bases from J; junction bases left unmatched: 12. The CDR3 DNA sequence: TGCGCCAGCAGCCCGAATTCGGGACAGGGGGCCTTTACCGGGGAGCTGTTTTTT. Translated: CASSPNSGQGAFTGELFF.

The gene calls are TRBV7-9 and TRBJ1-1; no clear D. CDR3 size: 14 residues. Germline-derived CDR1 and CDR2 are SEHNR and FQNEAQ (reference sequence). The V gene lost 3 bases and the J gene lost 3 bases, with 11 bases spanning the gap. CDR3 nucleotide sequence: TGTGCCAGCAGCTTCCTCGGCCGATACACTGAAGCTTTCTTT. It translates to CASSFLGRYTEAFF.

V gene TRBV6-2 or TRBV6-3 combines with J gene TRBJ1-2; TRBD1 aligns across 10 bases. CDR1 and CDR2 (germline): MNHEY, SVGEGT. V shed 0 bases, J shed 5 bases, and the junction held 0 bases outside the gene matches. CDR3 size: 14 residues. The CDR3 DNA reads as TGTGCCAGCAGTTACTCGGGACAGGGGTATGGCTACACCTTC. This sequence encodes CASSYSGQGYGYTF.

The chain couples TRBV29-1 to TRBJ2-7; the match to TRBD1 covers 9 bases. The CDR3 has 15 amino acids. The junction had 9 bases not matched to a gene; V was cut back by 6 bases and J by 0 bases. Germline V gives CDR1 SQVTM, CDR2 ANQGSEA. CDR3 sequence (DNA): TGCAGCGTCCAAACCGGGACAGGGAGCTCCTACGAGCAGTACGTC. Residues: CSVQTGTGSSYEQYV.

Only a few counts were recorded for this clonotype. The chain uses TRBV7-2 and TRBJ1-4; D not certain. The length of the CDR3 is 15 residues. The germline V and J ends were trimmed by 0 bases and 3 bases, with 8 bases remaining between them. Germline V gene data show CDR1 as SGHTA and CDR2 as FQGNSA. The CDR3 here is CASSLAGVPNEKLFF. DNA for the CDR3: TGTGCCAGCAGCTTAGCTGGGGTCCCTAATGAAAAACTGTTTTTT. The full variable domain, with the rest looked up from reference TRBV7-2 and TRBJ1-4, is GAGVSQSPSNKVTEKGKDVELRCDPISGHTALYWYRQSLGQGLEFLIYFQGNSAPDKSGLPSDRFSAERTGGSVSTLTIQRTQQEDSAVYLCASSLAGVPNEKLFFGSGTQLSVL.

This clonotype was observed a handful of times. V usage is TRBV7-6 and J usage is TRBJ2-5, with TRBD1 identical over 12 bases. The CDR3 sequence is 17 residues long. Germline V gene data show CDR1 as SGHVS and CDR2 as FNYEAQ. The J segment lost 5 bases and the V segment lost 5 bases, leaving 12 bases of the junction unmatched. The CDR3 region is CASSARDRGPKRETQYF. For the CDR3, the DNA is TGTGCCAGCAGCGCCCGGGACAGGGGGCCCAAAAGGGAGACCCAGTACTTC.

The V and J genes are TRBV5-1 and TRBJ2-3; perhaps TRBD1 as D (6 bases). Germline assignment: CDR1 SGHRS and CDR2 YFSETQ. Trimming removed 3 bases at V and 4 bases at J, with 15 bases between. The CDR3 is 15 residues long. Here the CDR3 reads CASSSGQPGADTQYF. CDR3 nucleotides: TGCGCCAGCAGCTCAGGACAGCCCGGCGCAGATACGCAGTATTTT.

This clonotype occurred many times. The chain recombines TRBV5-1 with TRBJ1-2, with TRBD1 matching over 9 bases. V was pared by 0 bases and J by 8 bases, with 5 bases of the junction left unmatched. Germline V CDR1 and CDR2: SGHRS, YFSETQ. This CDR3 region has 14 residues. CDR3 in amino acids: CASSLVGQGHGYTF. DNA for the CDR3: TGCGCCAGCAGCTTGGTGGGACAGGGACACGGCTACACCTTC. Full variable domain (remainder filled in from reference TRBV5-1 and TRBJ1-2): KAGVTQTPRYLIKTRGQQVTLSCSPISGHRSVSWYQQTPGQGLQFLFEYFSETQRNKGNFPGRFSGRQFSNSRSEMNVSTLELGDSALYLCASSLVGQGHGYTFGSGTRLTVV.

Points on this clonotype: A much more abundant neighbour one base away suggests this may be a read error. The gene calls are TRBV11-2 and TRBJ2-3; D perhaps matches TRBD1 (6 bases). The V end lost 2 bases, the J end lost 1 base, and 7 bases lay between the germline ends. The CDR3 spans 14 residues. From germline, CDR1 is SGHAT and CDR2 FQNNGV. CDR3 protein: CASSLWTGTDTQYF. The CDR3, as DNA: TGTGCCAGCAGCTTATGGACAGGCACAGATACGCAGTATTTT.

This clonotype was counted many times. The gene calls are TRBV7-6 and TRBJ1-1; D call uncertain. V was clipped by 0 bases and J by 6 bases, with 11 bases between them. This CDR3 has 14 residues. Germline loops: CDR1 SGHVS, CDR2 FNYEAQ. The CDR3 nucleotides are TGTGCCAGCAGCTTAGCGCCGGGGTTCGCTGAAGCTTTCTTT. Its translation: CASSLAPGFAEAFF.

This clonotype has a handful of counts. This chain connects TRBV6-6 to TRBJ1-6; D ambiguous. This CDR3 is built from 17 residues. Trimming took 0 bases from V and 0 from J, leaving 9 bases between them. Germline V gene data show CDR1 as MNHNY and CDR2 as SVGAGI (reference sequence). The CDR3 DNA reads TGTGCCAGCAGTTACTCTATTCCGAGCTCCTATAATTCACCCCTCCACTTT. Translation gives CASSYSIPSSYNSPLHF.

This clonotype was counted between two and nine times. CDR3 nucleotide sequence: TGTGCCAGCAGCCAAGGAGACCGAGACTACTATGGCTACACCTTC. Amino acids: CASSQGDRDYYGYTF. V is TRBV4-2 and J is TRBJ1-2; D call uncertain. This CDR3 comprises 15 residues. The germline CDR1 and CDR2 sequences are LGHNA and YNFKEQ. V dropped 1 base and J dropped 3 bases, with 12 bases sitting between them.

There are many counts of this clonotype. CDR3 residues: CASSQAETGPHEQFF. The DNA of the CDR3 is TGCGCCAGCAGCCAAGCAGAGACAGGGCCTCATGAGCAGTTCTTC. The genes are TRBV4-3 and TRBJ2-1; 7 nucleotides line up with TRBD1. V was pared by 1 base and J by 8 bases, with 8 bases of the junction left unmatched. In germline, CDR1 is LGHNA, CDR2 YSLEER. The CDR3 sequence is 15 residues long.

This clonotype occurred many times. The V call is TRBV24-1, the J call TRBJ2-1; perhaps D is TRBD1 or TRBD2 (5 bases each). The CDR3 is 14 residues long. Germline lookup yields CDR1 KGHDR and CDR2 SFDVKD. V was pared by 4 bases and J by 10 bases, with 16 bases between. DNA for the CDR3: TGTGCCACCAGTGAGGGGCATGGGGAGTCGGAGCAGTTCTTC. It is translated as CATSEGHGESEQFF.